These 12 T cell receptor beta chains share one sample of origin, sequenced in a study of blood T cell repertoires in COVID-19. TCRdb's table, derived via immunoSEQ multiplex PCR, lists solely in-frame clones and lacks some. The table shows over 250,000 clones, with 80% to 95% occurring only once. Sequencing was carried out using PBMCs or T cells enriched from blood (not recorded which). The source of these receptors is a woman between 25 and 40 years old who had recovered from COVID-19.

This clone has a single count. The chain employs TRBV19 and TRBJ2-2, with 7 bases fitting TRBD2. This CDR3 has 16 residues. V shed 5 bases and J 0 bases; nucleotides not matched to a gene: 6. Germline V gene data show CDR1 as LNHDA and CDR2 as SQIVND (reference sequence). The CDR3 reads CASSLGGGANTGELFF. CDR3 nucleotides: TGTGCCAGTAGTTTGGGCGGGGGAGCGAACACCGGGGAGCTGTTTTTT.

The V and J genes are TRBV30 and TRBJ1-5; the D gene is possibly TRBD1 (5 bases). The CDR3 spans 14 residues. Germline CDR1 and CDR2: GTSNPN and SVGIG (reference sequence). Trimming stripped 0 bases from V and 1 base from J, with 7 bases between. The CDR3 DNA reads TGTGCCTGGAGTGTGTGGGGCAGCAATCAGCCCCAGCATTTT. Translation gives CAWSVWGSNQPQHF.

The chain employs TRBV10-1 and TRBJ1-1, with 9 nucleotides matching TRBD1. J was trimmed by 0 bases and V by 6 bases; bases with no gene match: 5. The CDR3 is 15 residues long. Germline values: CDR1 WNHNN, CDR2 SYGVQD (reference sequence). The CDR3 loop reads CASRGQGLMNTEAFF. The CDR3 region has the DNA TGCGCCAGCAGGGGACAGGGACTCATGAACACTGAAGCTTTCTTT.

The chain uses TRBV5-1 and TRBJ2-1; 10 bases line up with TRBD2. This CDR3 has 20 residues. Germline lookup yields CDR1 SGHRS and CDR2 YFSETQ. V trimming: 1 base; J trimming: 1 base; junction bases outside the gene matches: 14. This chain's CDR3 is CASSLHPGLASEASYNEQFF. CDR3 nucleotide sequence: TGCGCCAGCAGCTTGCATCCGGGACTAGCGTCAGAGGCATCCTACAATGAGCAGTTCTTC.

The chain couples TRBV3-1 (or the pseudogene TRBV3-2) to TRBJ2-2, with 7 bases that match TRBD2. The germline CDR1 and CDR2 sequences are LGHDT and YNNKEL (reference sequence). The CDR3 is 18 residues long. The V and J ends lost 4 bases and 4 bases, in that order; junction bases with no gene match: 15. The CDR3 DNA reads as TGTGCCAGCAGCCTCACTCTCGGAGGGAGGGGACGCACCGGGGAGCTGTTTTTT. It specifies CASSLTLGGRGRTGELFF.

V usage is TRBV18 and J usage is TRBJ1-1; D gene ambiguous. Germline V CDR1 and CDR2: KGHSH, LQKENI. This CDR3 is 15 amino acids long. V lost 1 base to trimming and J lost 0 bases, with 9 bases between them. The CDR3 DNA is TGTGCCAGCTCACCACAGGAGGCGATGAACACTGAAGCTTTCTTT. It specifies CASSPQEAMNTEAFF.

The V gene is TRBV9, the J gene TRBJ2-1; 9 positions match TRBD2. Trimming at V came to 4 bases and at J to 1 base, leaving 12 bases not matched to a gene. The CDR3 contains 18 residues. The germline V gene has CDR1 SGDLS and CDR2 YYNGEE. CDR3 loop: CASSPGGGAGGSYNEQFF. The CDR3 coding sequence is TGTGCCAGCAGCCCGGGGGGGGGAGCGGGAGGATCCTACAATGAGCAGTTCTTC.

The J gene is TRBJ1-3, the V gene TRBV10-2; 7 nucleotides align to TRBD1. Per the germline V gene, CDR1 is WSHSY and CDR2 is SAAADI. The CDR3 sequence is 16 residues long. V lost 2 bases and J lost 2; bases outside the gene matches: 6. The CDR3 protein is CASSEITGVAGNTIYF. Written as DNA, the CDR3 is TGCGCCAGCAGTGAGATCACAGGGGTCGCTGGAAACACCATATATTTT.

The genes are TRBV28 and TRBJ1-3; D may be TRBD1 (5 bases). The CDR3 loop spans 15 amino acids. The germline CDR1 and CDR2 sequences are MDHEN and SYDVKM. The germline V and J ends were trimmed by 3 bases and 0 bases, with 9 bases remaining between them. The CDR3 DNA reads as TGTGCCAGCAGTTTTGACAGTTCCTCTGGAAACACCATATATTTT. Its protein is CASSFDSSSGNTIYF.

V is TRBV5-6 and J is TRBJ2-7; perhaps TRBD2 as D (6 bases). The V end was cut by 4 bases, the J end by 4 bases, with 9 bases between. CDR3 size: 12 residues. CDR1 and CDR2 (germline): SGHDT, YYEEEE. CDR3 nucleotides: TGTGCCAGCAGCCCGCGGGGATACGAGCAGTACTTC. This translates into CASSPRGYEQYF.

The chain links TRBV9 to TRBJ1-6, with TRBD1 matching 8 bases. After removal of 0 bases from V and 6 bases from J, the junction contained 2 bases not matched to a gene. This CDR3 comprises 15 residues. Germline CDR1 and CDR2: SGDLS and YYNGEE. The CDR3 DNA reads TGTGCCAGCAGCGTAGGGCAGGGGGCTAATTCACCCCTCCACTTT. Protein product: CASSVGQGANSPLHF.

The rearrangement joins TRBV27 to TRBJ2-7, with TRBD2 matching 9 bases. The CDR3 contains 13 residues. CDR1 and CDR2 (germline): MNHEY, SMNVEV (reference sequence). V shed 8 bases, J shed 0 bases, and the junction held 2 bases outside the gene matches. CDR3 DNA: TGTGCCAGCCGACTAGCGGTCTCCTACGAGCAGTACTTC. Amino acid sequence: CASRLAVSYEQYF.